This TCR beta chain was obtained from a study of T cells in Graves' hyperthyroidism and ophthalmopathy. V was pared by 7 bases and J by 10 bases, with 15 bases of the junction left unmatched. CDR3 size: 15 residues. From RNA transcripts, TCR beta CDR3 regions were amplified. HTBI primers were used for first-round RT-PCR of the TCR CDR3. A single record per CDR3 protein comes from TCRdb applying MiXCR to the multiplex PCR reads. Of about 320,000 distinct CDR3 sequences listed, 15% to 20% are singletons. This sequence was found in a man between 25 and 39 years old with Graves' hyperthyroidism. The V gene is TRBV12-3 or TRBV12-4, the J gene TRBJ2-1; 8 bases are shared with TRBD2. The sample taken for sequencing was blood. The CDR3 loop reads CASKLSPAGVDEQFF. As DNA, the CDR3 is TGTGCCAGCAAACTGTCGCCAGCGGGAGTAGACGAGCAGTTCTTC.